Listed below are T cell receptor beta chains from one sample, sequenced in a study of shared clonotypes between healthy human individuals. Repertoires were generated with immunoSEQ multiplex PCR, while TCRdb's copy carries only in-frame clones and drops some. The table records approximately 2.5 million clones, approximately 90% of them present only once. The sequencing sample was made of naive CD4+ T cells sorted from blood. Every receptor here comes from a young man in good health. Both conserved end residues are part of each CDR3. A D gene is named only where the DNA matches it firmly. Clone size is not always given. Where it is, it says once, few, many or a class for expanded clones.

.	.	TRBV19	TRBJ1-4	CASSTIGPAGGEKLFF	TGTGCCAGTAGTACAATCGGACCCGCGGGTGGTGAAAAACTGTTTTTT
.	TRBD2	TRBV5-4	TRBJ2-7	CASSLSPKVSGRVSEQYF	TGTGCCAGCAGCTTGTCCCCGAAGGTGAGCGGGAGGGTTTCCGAGCAGTACTTC
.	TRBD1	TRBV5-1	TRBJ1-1	CASSPGGTVNTEAFF	TGCGCCAGCAGCCCGGGGGGGACAGTGAACACTGAAGCTTTCTTT
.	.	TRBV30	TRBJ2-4	CAWSENLAKNIQYF	TGTGCCTGGAGTGAAAATTTAGCCAAAAACATTCAGTACTTC
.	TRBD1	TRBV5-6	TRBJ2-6	CASSLGTGTSGANVLTF	TGTGCCAGCAGCTTAGGGACAGGGACGTCAGGGGCCAACGTCCTGACTTTC
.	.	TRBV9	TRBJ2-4	CASSVATGTKNIQYF	TGTGCCAGCAGCGTAGCTACAGGGACCAAAAACATTCAGTACTTC
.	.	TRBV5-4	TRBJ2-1	CASSFAASNEQFF	TGTGCCAGCAGCTTCGCCGCCTCCAATGAGCAGTTCTTC
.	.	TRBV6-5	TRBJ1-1	CASRPPRERGTEAFF	TGTGCCAGCAGACCACCCAGGGAAAGAGGCACTGAAGCTTTCTTT
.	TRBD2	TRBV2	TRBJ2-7	CASSEGRLAGTYEQYF	TGTGCCAGCAGTGAGGGTCGGCTAGCGGGGACCTACGAGCAGTACTTC
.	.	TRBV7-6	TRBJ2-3	CASSLESPLLSDTQYF	TGTGCCAGCAGCTTAGAGTCTCCCCTGTTGTCAGATACGCAGTATTTT
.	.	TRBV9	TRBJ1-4	CASSPSPTGGEKLFF	TGTGCCAGCAGCCCGAGCCCAACGGGGGGAGAAAAACTGTTTTTT
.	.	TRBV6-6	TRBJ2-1	CASSSPSLLNEQFF	TGTGCCAGCAGCTCTCCCTCACTACTCAATGAGCAGTTCTTC
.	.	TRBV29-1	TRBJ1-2	CSVGQGGEGYTF	TGCAGCGTTGGGCAGGGAGGAGAGGGCTACACCTTC
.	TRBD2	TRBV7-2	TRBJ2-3	CASSLDPLAGGKDTQYF	TGTGCCAGCAGCTTAGATCCGCTAGCGGGAGGGAAAGATACGCAGTATTTT
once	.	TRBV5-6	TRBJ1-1	CASSLGRNTEAFF	TGTGCCAGCAGCTTGGGACGTAACACTGAAGCTTTCTTT
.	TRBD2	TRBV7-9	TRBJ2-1	CASSVGTSGSTSNEQFF	TGTGCCAGCAGCGTCGGGACTAGCGGGAGCACTAGCAATGAGCAGTTCTTC
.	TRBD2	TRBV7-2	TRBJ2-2	CASSPGGSVGELFF	TGTGCCAGCAGCCCGGGAGGGAGCGTCGGGGAGCTGTTTTTT
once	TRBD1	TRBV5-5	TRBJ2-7	CASSFGRDRANEQYF	TGTGCCAGCAGCTTTGGCCGGGACAGGGCTAACGAGCAGTACTTC
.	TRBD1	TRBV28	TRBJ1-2	CASSFSNRGHGYTF	TGTGCCAGCAGTTTTTCCAACAGGGGGCATGGCTACACCTTC
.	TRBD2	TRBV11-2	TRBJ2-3	CASSLGTSIPDTQYF	TGTGCCAGCAGCTTGGGGACTAGTATACCAGATACGCAGTATTTT
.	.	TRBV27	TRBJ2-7	CASSLSAGSGYEQYF	TGTGCCAGCAGTTTATCGGCAGGGTCGGGCTACGAGCAGTACTTC
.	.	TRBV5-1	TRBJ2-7	CASSLGGSPYEQYF	TGCGCCAGCAGCTTGGGTGGCAGCCCCTACGAGCAGTACTTC
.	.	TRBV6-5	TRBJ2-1	CASSSRWKAPEQFF	TGTGCCAGCAGTTCCCGTTGGAAGGCCCCTGAGCAGTTCTTC
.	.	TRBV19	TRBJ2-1	CASDGGNEQFF	TGTGCCAGCGACGGGGGCAATGAGCAGTTCTTC
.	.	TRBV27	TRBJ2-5	CASSLLSGGKTQYF	TGTGCCAGCAGTTTATTATCTGGTGGGAAGACCCAGTACTTC
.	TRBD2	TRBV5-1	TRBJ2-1	CASSPGTSNYNEQFF	TGCGCCAGCAGCCCCGGGACTAGCAACTACAATGAGCAGTTCTTC
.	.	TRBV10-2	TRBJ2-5	CATGPARLETQYF	TGCGCCACCGGGCCCGCTAGACTGGAGACCCAGTACTTC
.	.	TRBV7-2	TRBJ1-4	CASSLVGNANEKLFF	TGTGCCAGCAGCTTAGTAGGCAACGCTAATGAAAAACTGTTTTTT
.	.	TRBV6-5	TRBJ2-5	CASSLRWGQETQYF	TGTGCCAGCAGTTTAAGGTGGGGACAAGAGACCCAGTACTTC
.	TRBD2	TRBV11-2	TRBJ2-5	CASSLGGREDQETQYF	TGTGCCAGCAGCTTGGGGGGGAGGGAAGACCAAGAGACCCAGTACTTC
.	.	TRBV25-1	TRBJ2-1	CASSVGPNEQFF	TGTGCCAGCAGTGTAGGGCCCAATGAGCAGTTCTTC
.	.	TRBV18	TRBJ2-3	CASSPGSVDTQYF	TGTGCCAGCTCACCGGGTTCGGTAGATACGCAGTATTTT
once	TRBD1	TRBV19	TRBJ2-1	CASSWTGTNEQFF	TGTGCCAGTAGTTGGACAGGGACCAATGAGCAGTTCTTC
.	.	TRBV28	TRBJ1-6	CASSGEQVVSPLHF	TGTGCCAGCAGTGGGGAACAGGTAGTTTCACCCCTCCACTTT
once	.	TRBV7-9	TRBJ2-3	CASSHEDTLGTDTQYF	TGTGCCAGCAGCCACGAGGACACATTAGGCACAGATACGCAGTATTTT
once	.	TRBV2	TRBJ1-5	CASSVDLSEQPQHF	TGTGCCAGCAGTGTGGACCTCTCGGAGCAGCCCCAGCATTTT
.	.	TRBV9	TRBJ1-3	CASSVASDSSGNTIYF	TGTGCCAGCAGCGTAGCTTCCGACAGCTCTGGAAACACCATATATTTT
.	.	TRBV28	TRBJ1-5	CASSSTNRRPQHF	TGTGCCAGCAGTTCCACCAATAGAAGGCCCCAGCATTTT
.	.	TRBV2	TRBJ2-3	CASSDSRDQRVWDTQYF	TGTGCCAGCAGTGACAGCCGGGACCAGAGGGTTTGGGATACGCAGTATTTT
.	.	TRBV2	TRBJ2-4	CASSEQATGRDIQYF	TGTGCCAGCAGTGAACAGGCGACAGGGAGGGACATTCAGTACTTC
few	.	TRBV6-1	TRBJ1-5	CASSEVDYQPQHF	TGTGCCAGCAGTGAAGTCGACTATCAGCCCCAGCATTTT
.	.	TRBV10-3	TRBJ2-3	CAHGEVTDTQYF	TGTGCCCACGGAGAAGTCACAGATACGCAGTATTTT
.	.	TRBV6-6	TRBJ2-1	CASSPTGKMAFF	TGTGCCAGCAGCCCTACAGGGAAGATGGCGTTCTTC
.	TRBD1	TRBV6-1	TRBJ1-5	CASSEALTMTGAQPQHF	TGTGCCAGCAGTGAAGCGCTCACCATGACAGGGGCTCAGCCCCAGCATTTT
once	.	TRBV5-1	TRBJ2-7	CASSLDGGYEQYF	TGCGCCAGCAGCTTGGATGGTGGTTACGAGCAGTACTTC
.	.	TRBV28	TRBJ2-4	CASRSLGENIQYF	TGTGCCAGCAGATCCCTGGGGGAAAACATTCAGTACTTC
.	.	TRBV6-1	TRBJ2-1	CASTRPLRDYNEQFF	TGTGCCAGCACCCGCCCGTTACGAGACTACAATGAGCAGTTCTTC
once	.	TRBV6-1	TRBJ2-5	CATNPLRAQETQYF	TGTGCCACCAATCCACTTAGGGCACAAGAGACCCAGTACTTC
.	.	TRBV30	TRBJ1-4	CAWSGLEGYEKLFF	TGTGCCTGGAGTGGGTTAGAAGGCTATGAAAAACTGTTTTTT
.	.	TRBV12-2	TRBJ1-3	CASRLAGPLGGNTIYF	TGTGCAAGTCGCTTAGCGGGACCTTTGGGCGGAAACACCATATATTTT
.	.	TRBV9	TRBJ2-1	CASSVEQSSYNEQFF	TGTGCCAGCAGCGTAGAACAGTCCAGCTACAATGAGCAGTTCTTC
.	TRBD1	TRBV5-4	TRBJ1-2	CASSHLPDRLTKMVYGYTF	TGTGCCAGCAGCCACCTTCCGGACAGGCTGACGAAAATGGTTTATGGCTACACCTTC
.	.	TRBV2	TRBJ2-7	CASKPFSPSYEQYF	TGTGCCAGCAAGCCTTTTTCCCCCTCCTACGAGCAGTACTTC
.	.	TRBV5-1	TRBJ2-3	CASSFLENTDTQYF	TGCGCCAGCAGCTTTCTGGAAAACACAGATACGCAGTATTTT
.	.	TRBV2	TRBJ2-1	CASTEGGGTEQFF	TGTGCCAGCACCGAGGGGGGCGGGACGGAGCAGTTCTTC
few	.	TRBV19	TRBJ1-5	CASKKGSVNQPQHF	TGTGCCAGCAAAAAAGGGAGCGTCAATCAGCCCCAGCATTTT
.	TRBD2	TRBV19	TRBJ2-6	CASAGLAGGRGANVLTF	TGTGCCAGCGCCGGACTAGCGGGAGGGCGCGGGGCCAACGTCCTGACTTTC
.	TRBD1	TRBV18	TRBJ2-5	CASSPGQKETQYF	TGTGCCAGCTCACCGGGACAGAAAGAGACCCAGTACTTC
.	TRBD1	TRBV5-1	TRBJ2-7	CASSLEGQGLLEQYF	TGCGCCAGCAGCTTGGAAGGACAGGGGCTCCTCGAGCAGTACTTC